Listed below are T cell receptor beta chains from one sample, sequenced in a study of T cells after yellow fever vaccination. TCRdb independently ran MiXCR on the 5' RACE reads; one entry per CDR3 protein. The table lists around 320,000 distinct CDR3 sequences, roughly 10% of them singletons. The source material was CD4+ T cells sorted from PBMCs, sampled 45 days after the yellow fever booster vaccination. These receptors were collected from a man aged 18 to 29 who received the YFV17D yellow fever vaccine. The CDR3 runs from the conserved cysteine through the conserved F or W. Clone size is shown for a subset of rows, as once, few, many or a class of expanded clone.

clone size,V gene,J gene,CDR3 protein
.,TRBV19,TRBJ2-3,CASSIGTGGGTDTQYF
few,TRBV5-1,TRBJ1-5,CASSAGTGIGNQPQHF
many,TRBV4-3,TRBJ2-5,CASSQELAHETQYF
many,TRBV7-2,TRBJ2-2,CASSLALAGNTGELFF
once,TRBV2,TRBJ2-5,CASSVDWTQETQYF
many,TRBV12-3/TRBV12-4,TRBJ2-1,CASSPDEGRGQFF
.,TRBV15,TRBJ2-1,CATSSLHLPADEQFF
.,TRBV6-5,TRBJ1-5,CASSSRRDGAGAGNQPQHF
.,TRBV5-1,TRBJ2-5,CASSLGSGGALQETQYF
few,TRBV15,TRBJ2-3,CATSREARDTQYF
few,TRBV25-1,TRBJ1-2,CASSESGVRGYTF
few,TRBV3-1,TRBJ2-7,CASSQWAGGPKEQYF
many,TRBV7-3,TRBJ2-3,CASSSRGSGTDTQYF
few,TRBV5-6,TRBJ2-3,CASSEGDLLRTDTQYF